The source of this TCR beta chain is a study of blood T cells in healthy people across ages. This clonotype was found a few times. Its antigen is not known. Germline assignment: CDR1 SEHNR and CDR2 FQNEAQ (reference sequence). The ends lost 5 bases at V and 11 bases at J; junction bases unmatched: 14. CDR3 length: 15 amino acids. Overall study findings and caveats: A strong correlation between TCR beta diversity and naive T cell percentage was seen.

For the second PCR, which ran for about 6 to 12 cycles, a sample-barcoded 5' primer and a J-beta primer mix were used. TCRdb ran MiXCR on the 5' RACE reads and lists one entry per CDR3 protein. The data show roughly 1.6 million distinct CDR3 sequences, about 35% seen once. The specimen sequenced was blood. This rearrangement joins TRBV7-9 to TRBJ2-1, with TRBD1 matching 8 bases. This clonotype was obtained from a woman aged 25 to 39 in good health. This CDR3 reads CASSPGQGVGGKQFF. Here the CDR3 DNA reads TGTGCCAGCAGCCCCGGACAGGGCGTGGGGGGCAAGCAGTTCTTC.